This TCR beta chain was recovered during a study of blood T cells in healthy people across ages. The CDR3 extends over 17 amino acids. Germline-derived CDR1 and CDR2 are SGHNT and YENEEA. V shed 4 bases and J 5 bases; nucleotides not matched to a gene: 13. Then a second PCR, running roughly 7 to 12 cycles, was carried out with a sample-barcoded 5' primer and a J-beta primer mix. One entry per CDR3 protein, called by TCRdb with MiXCR from the 5' RACE reads. The table shows 780,000 or so distinct CDR3 sequences, with more than 50% occurring only once. Isolation of PBMCs gave at least 7 million cells per sample. General observations from the study: TCR beta diversity per million T cells fell roughly linearly with age. The study found TCR beta diversity correlated strongly with naive T cell percentage. Long-lived donors exceeded aged donors in naive CD4+ cells and diversity.

This clonotype was counted a few times. Its antigen is not identified. Sequenced: blood. The chain uses TRBV11-3 and TRBJ2-5; 10 nucleotides match TRBD2. This TCR was recovered from a man in his forties in good health. The DNA of the CDR3 is TGTGCCAGCAGCTCGGGAGAGCGGGGGGGCCCGTATGAGACCCAGTACTTC. Residues: CASSSGERGGPYETQYF.